These 2 T cell receptor beta chains came from one sample sequenced in a study of regulatory T cells in long-lasting Graves disease. According to the study, TCR beta libraries were built with iRepertoire HTBI primers and CDR3-region Arm-PCR. TCRdb reprocessed the multiplex PCR reads with MiXCR, giving one entry per CDR3 protein. The sample has roughly 450,000 distinct CDR3 sequences; about a fifth are singletons. Time point denoted: persistent/refractory GD, antithyroid drugs over 5 years with positive TRAb. Scientists built the TCR library using RNA that was extracted from PBMCs. The input for sequencing was peripheral blood mononuclear cells (PBMCs), taken when the disease was refractory, from a patient treated with antithyroid drugs. These receptor sequences come from a female donor with Graves disease.

This clonotype was detected only once. The chain has TRBV7-2 and TRBJ1-5, with D hard to call. CDR3 size: 14 residues. Germline V gene lookup returns CDR1 SGHTA and CDR2 FQGNSA. V was trimmed by 1 base and J by 0 bases, leaving 4 bases between them. The CDR3 nucleotides read TGTGCCAGCAGCTTAGTCCCTAGCAATCAGCCCCAGCATTTT. Translated, it gives CASSLVPSNQPQHF.

In its sample, this clonotype was seen many times. The chain joins TRBV27 to TRBJ1-1; 12 nucleotides agree with TRBD1. The CDR3 spans 15 residues. Losses at the gene ends were 5 bases for V and 1 base for J; bases not matched to a gene: 2. Germline CDR1 is MNHEY and CDR2 is SMNVEV (reference sequence). The DNA for the CDR3 is TGTGCCAGCAGTAGGGACAGGGGGCAGAACACTGAAGCTTTCTTT. It encodes CASSRDRGQNTEAFF.